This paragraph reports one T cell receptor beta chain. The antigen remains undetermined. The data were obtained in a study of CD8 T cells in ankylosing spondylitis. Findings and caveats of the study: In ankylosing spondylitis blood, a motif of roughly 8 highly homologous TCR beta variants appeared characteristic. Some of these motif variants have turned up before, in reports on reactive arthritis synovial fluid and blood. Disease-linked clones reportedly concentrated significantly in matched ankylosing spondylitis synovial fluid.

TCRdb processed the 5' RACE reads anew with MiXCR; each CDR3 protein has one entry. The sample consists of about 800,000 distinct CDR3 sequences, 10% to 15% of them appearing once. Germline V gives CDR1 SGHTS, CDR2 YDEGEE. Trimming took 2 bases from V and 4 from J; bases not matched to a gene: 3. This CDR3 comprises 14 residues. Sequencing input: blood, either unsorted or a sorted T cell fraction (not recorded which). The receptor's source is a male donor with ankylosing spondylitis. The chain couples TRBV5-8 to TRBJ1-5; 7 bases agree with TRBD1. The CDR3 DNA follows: TGTGCCAGCAGCTTCGGGGACAGAAATCAGCCCCAGCATTTT. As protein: CASSFGDRNQPQHF.